This T cell receptor (beta chain) comes out of a study of Tregs in tolerant kidney transplant recipients. Study context: The nonmyeloablative bone marrow transplants came from related graft donors, with transient mixed chimerism. Points from the study as a whole: In tolerant patients, donor-specific Tregs outgrew total Tregs, suggesting antigen-driven expansion.

With 9 bases removed from V and 4 bases from J, the gap between germline ends came to 8 bases. Germline V gives CDR1 LNHDA, CDR2 SQIVND (reference sequence). The CDR3 has 11 amino acids. Libraries were prepared by immunoSEQ multiplex PCR; TCRdb keeps only in-frame clonotypes and omits some of them. The listing records 50,000 or so clones. Unstimulated Tregs (CD4+CD25+CD127-) and CD4+CD25- non-Tregs were sorted from PBMCs. As to this clone: Its antigen is not known. The CDR3 end falls 3 residues outside the read, so it is completed with the germline J gene.

This clonotype was sampled from a human donor who received a combined kidney and bone marrow transplant. This chain connects TRBV19 to TRBJ2-3; D possibly corresponds to TRBD1 (5 bases). Here the sequenced sample was CD4+ T cells from blood, taken before the transplant. The sequenced part of the CDR3 DNA is TGTGCCAGCAGACAGTCAGATACG. It codes for CASRQSDT. The CDR3 in full is CASRQSDTQYF.